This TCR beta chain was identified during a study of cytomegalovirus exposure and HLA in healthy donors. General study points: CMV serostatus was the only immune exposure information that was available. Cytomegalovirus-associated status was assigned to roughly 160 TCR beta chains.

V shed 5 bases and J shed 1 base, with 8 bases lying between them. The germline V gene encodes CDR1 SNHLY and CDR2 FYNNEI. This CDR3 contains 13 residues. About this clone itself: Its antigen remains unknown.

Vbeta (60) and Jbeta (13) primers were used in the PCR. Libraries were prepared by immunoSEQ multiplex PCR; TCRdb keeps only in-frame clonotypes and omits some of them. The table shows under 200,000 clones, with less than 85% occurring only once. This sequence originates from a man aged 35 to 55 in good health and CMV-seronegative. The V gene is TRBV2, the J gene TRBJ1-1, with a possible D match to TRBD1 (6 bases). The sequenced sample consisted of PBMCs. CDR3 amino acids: CASSYRENTEAFF. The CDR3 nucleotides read TGTGCCAGCAGTTACAGGGAGAACACTGAAGCTTTCTTT.